This T cell receptor beta chain was identified in a study of cytomegalovirus exposure and HLA in healthy donors. Both 60 Vbeta primers and 13 Jbeta primers went into the PCR. TCRdb keeps only in-frame clones here, not all; method: immunoSEQ multiplex PCR. The sample has approximately 160,000 clones; around three fifths are singletons. Points from the study as a whole: The authors confirmed in vitro that a few CMV-associated chains were specific for CMV antigens. When the data were analyzed later, several of the most significant clusters appeared to be linked to common viral pathogens.

This clone was counted between two and nine times. Its antigen is still unknown. This cohort consisted of healthy bone marrow donors. The V segment lost 1 base and the J segment 4 bases; nucleotides outside the gene matches: 5. The CDR3 is 16 residues long. CDR1 SGHNT and CDR2 YYREEE come from the germline V gene (reference sequence). The sample taken for sequencing was PBMCs. This TCR was sampled from a woman in her thirties in good health and CMV-seropositive. The J gene is TRBJ2-3, the V gene TRBV5-4, with TRBD2 matching over 11 bases. The CDR3 sequence is CASSLYASGRSDTQYF. CDR3 DNA: TGTGCCAGCAGCTTGTATGCTAGCGGGAGGTCAGATACGCAGTATTTT. Supplemented by reference TRBV5-4 and TRBJ2-3, the full variable domain reads ETGVTQSPTHLIKTRGQQVTLRCSSQSGHNTVSWYQQALGQGPQFIFQYYREEENGRGNFPPRFSGLQFPNYSSELNVNALELDDSALYLCASSLYASGRSDTQYFGPGTRLTVL.